This is a list of T cell receptor beta chains from one sample in a study of T cell responses to AZD1222 COVID-19 vaccine. Some clones are missing from TCRdb's copy, which holds only in-frame ones; the method was immunoSEQ multiplex PCR. The data hold 140,000 to 150,000 clones, with 80% to 90% observed a single time. The source material was peripheral blood, sampled on day 0 of AZD1222 vaccination. The receptors come from an adult in good health. CDR3s include the opening cysteine and the closing phenylalanine or tryptophan. A D gene is named only where the DNA matches it firmly. Rows give clone size only sometimes, using once, few, many, or a class for an expanded clone.

v_gene: TRBV4-1
j_gene: TRBJ2-1
abundance: NA
d_gene: NA
CDR3aa: CASSQDQGLPSDLQFF
CDR3nt: TGCGCCAGCAGCCAAGATCAGGGCCTCCCCTCCGACTTACAGTTCTTC

v_gene: TRBV6-2/TRBV6-3
j_gene: TRBJ1-2
abundance: NA
d_gene: NA
CDR3aa: CASSTMDSYGYTF
CDR3nt: TGTGCCAGCAGTACCATGGACAGCTATGGCTACACCTTC

v_gene: TRBV18
j_gene: TRBJ1-5
abundance: NA
d_gene: NA
CDR3aa: CASSPGYGGNQPQHF
CDR3nt: TGTGCCAGCTCCCCCGGGTACGGGGGCAATCAGCCCCAGCATTTT

v_gene: TRBV2
j_gene: TRBJ1-2
abundance: NA
d_gene: NA
CDR3aa: CASSEGQFGYTF
CDR3nt: TGTGCCAGCAGTGAAGGACAGTTTGGCTACACCTTC

v_gene: TRBV18
j_gene: TRBJ2-5
abundance: NA
d_gene: NA
CDR3aa: CASSPGIQETQYF
CDR3nt: TGTGCCAGCTCACCAGGGATCCAAGAGACCCAGTACTTC

v_gene: TRBV7-2
j_gene: TRBJ2-7
abundance: NA
d_gene: NA
CDR3aa: CASSLGGTRSSYEQYF
CDR3nt: TGTGCCAGCAGCTTAGGGGGAACAAGGAGCTCCTACGAGCAGTACTTC

v_gene: TRBV28
j_gene: TRBJ1-1
abundance: NA
d_gene: NA
CDR3aa: CASSFSKSTGMGTEAFF
CDR3nt: TGTGCCAGCAGTTTTTCCAAGAGTACAGGGATGGGGACTGAAGCTTTCTTT

v_gene: TRBV19
j_gene: TRBJ1-6
abundance: once
d_gene: NA
CDR3aa: CASSPGFLGQNNSPLHF
CDR3nt: TGTGCCAGTAGTCCGGGGTTTCTTGGACAAAATAATTCACCCCTCCACTTT

v_gene: TRBV30
j_gene: TRBJ1-1
abundance: NA
d_gene: TRBD1
CDR3aa: CACMGQGGTEAFF
CDR3nt: TGTGCCTGCATGGGGCAGGGGGGGACTGAAGCTTTCTTT

v_gene: TRBV10-3
j_gene: TRBJ2-2
abundance: NA
d_gene: NA
CDR3aa: CAISDPAYTGELFF
CDR3nt: TGTGCCATCAGTGACCCAGCCTACACCGGGGAGCTGTTTTTT

v_gene: TRBV20-1
j_gene: TRBJ1-2
abundance: NA
d_gene: NA
CDR3aa: CSASPTASGYGYTF
CDR3nt: TGCAGTGCTAGTCCCACGGCGTCCGGATATGGCTACACCTTC

v_gene: TRBV7-9
j_gene: TRBJ2-7
abundance: NA
d_gene: NA
CDR3aa: CASSLGLGSSYEQYF
CDR3nt: TGTGCCAGCAGCTTGGGACTGGGAAGCTCCTACGAGCAGTACTTC

v_gene: TRBV15
j_gene: TRBJ2-3
abundance: NA
d_gene: TRBD1
CDR3aa: CATSDPFGGQHLTDTQYF
CDR3nt: TGTGCCACCAGCGACCCCTTTGGGGGACAGCATCTCACAGATACGCAGTATTTT

v_gene: TRBV4-3
j_gene: TRBJ2-1
abundance: NA
d_gene: TRBD2
CDR3aa: CASSTSASGLGNEQFF
CDR3nt: TGCGCCAGCAGCACCTCGGCTAGCGGGCTGGGCAATGAGCAGTTCTTC

v_gene: TRBV5-1
j_gene: TRBJ2-1
abundance: NA
d_gene: NA
CDR3aa: CASSLDLYEQFF
CDR3nt: TGCGCCAGCAGCTTGGACCTCTATGAGCAGTTCTTC

v_gene: TRBV1
j_gene: TRBJ1-2
abundance: NA
d_gene: NA
CDR3aa: CTSRTGDLSPYGYTF
CDR3nt: TGCACCAGCAGGACAGGGGACCTATCGCCCTATGGCTACACCTTC

v_gene: TRBV11-3
j_gene: TRBJ2-1
abundance: once
d_gene: TRBD2
CDR3aa: CASSLALAVNEQFF
CDR3nt: TGTGCCAGCAGCCTCGCACTAGCGGTAAATGAGCAGTTCTTC

v_gene: TRBV28
j_gene: TRBJ2-7
abundance: NA
d_gene: NA
CDR3aa: CASSFGGSRQYF
CDR3nt: TGTGCCAGCAGTTTTGGGGGCAGTCGTCAGTACTTC

v_gene: TRBV11-1
j_gene: TRBJ1-1
abundance: NA
d_gene: TRBD1
CDR3aa: CASSAQPGTVNTEAFF
CDR3nt: TGTGCCAGCAGCGCACAACCCGGGACAGTGAACACTGAAGCTTTCTTT

v_gene: TRBV7-2
j_gene: TRBJ1-3
abundance: NA
d_gene: NA
CDR3aa: CASSLVLNSGNTIYF
CDR3nt: TGTGCCAGCAGCTTAGTTTTAAACTCTGGAAACACCATATATTTT

v_gene: TRBV28
j_gene: TRBJ1-6
abundance: many
d_gene: NA
CDR3aa: CASSLLRGPLHF
CDR3nt: TGTGCCAGCAGTTTACTTCGTGGACCCCTCCACTTT

v_gene: TRBV19
j_gene: TRBJ1-5
abundance: NA
d_gene: NA
CDR3aa: CASTPGSNQPQHF
CDR3nt: TGTGCCAGTACCCCGGGCAGCAATCAGCCCCAGCATTTT

v_gene: TRBV4-3
j_gene: TRBJ1-3
abundance: NA
d_gene: NA
CDR3aa: CASSQGGGNTIYF
CDR3nt: TGCGCCAGCAGCCAGGGGGGAGGAAACACCATATATTTT

v_gene: TRBV28
j_gene: TRBJ1-2
abundance: once
d_gene: TRBD1
CDR3aa: CASSLVRQGAHGYTF
CDR3nt: TGTGCCAGCAGTCTTGTTCGACAGGGGGCACACGGCTACACCTTC

v_gene: TRBV7-8
j_gene: TRBJ1-1
abundance: NA
d_gene: NA
CDR3aa: CASSLEGGTSGTEAFF
CDR3nt: TGTGCCAGCAGCTTAGAAGGAGGGACCTCGGGGACTGAAGCTTTCTTT

v_gene: TRBV27
j_gene: TRBJ2-7
abundance: NA
d_gene: TRBD1
CDR3aa: CASSQDRGFNEQYF
CDR3nt: TGTGCCAGCAGCCAGGACAGGGGATTCAACGAGCAGTACTTC

v_gene: TRBV2
j_gene: TRBJ2-3
abundance: NA
d_gene: NA
CDR3aa: CASSDIGDTDTQYF
CDR3nt: TGTGCCAGCAGTGATATCGGCGACACAGATACGCAGTATTTT

v_gene: TRBV19
j_gene: TRBJ1-2
abundance: NA
d_gene: NA
CDR3aa: CASKESHYGYTF
CDR3nt: TGTGCCAGTAAAGAGAGCCACTATGGCTACACCTTC

v_gene: TRBV28
j_gene: TRBJ1-4
abundance: NA
d_gene: NA
CDR3aa: CASSPRTEREKLFF
CDR3nt: TGTGCCAGCAGCCCCCGGACGGAACGAGAAAAACTGTTTTTT

v_gene: TRBV7-2
j_gene: TRBJ2-7
abundance: NA
d_gene: NA
CDR3aa: CASSNGAGTYEQYF
CDR3nt: TGTGCCAGCAGCAACGGGGCAGGGACCTACGAGCAGTACTTC

v_gene: TRBV5-6
j_gene: TRBJ1-3
abundance: NA
d_gene: NA
CDR3aa: CASSFAGNTIYF
CDR3nt: TGTGCCAGCAGCTTTGCTGGAAACACCATATATTTT

v_gene: TRBV7-7
j_gene: TRBJ2-2
abundance: NA
d_gene: TRBD2
CDR3aa: CASSIRGAGGNTGELFF
CDR3nt: TGTGCCAGCAGTATAAGGGGAGCGGGAGGGAACACCGGGGAGCTGTTTTTT

v_gene: TRBV5-6
j_gene: TRBJ2-7
abundance: NA
d_gene: NA
CDR3aa: CASSSDYEQYF
CDR3nt: TGTGCCAGCAGCTCAGATTACGAGCAGTACTTC

v_gene: TRBV7-2
j_gene: TRBJ2-1
abundance: NA
d_gene: NA
CDR3aa: CASSFSGNSYNEQFF
CDR3nt: TGTGCCAGCAGCTTTTCAGGGAACTCCTACAATGAGCAGTTCTTC

v_gene: TRBV7-3
j_gene: TRBJ2-7
abundance: NA
d_gene: TRBD1
CDR3aa: CASSTTGGSYEQYF
CDR3nt: TGTGCCAGCAGCACAACAGGGGGCTCCTACGAGCAGTACTTC

v_gene: TRBV11-3
j_gene: TRBJ1-2
abundance: NA
d_gene: NA
CDR3aa: CASSLVPPREGDYGYTF
CDR3nt: TGTGCCAGCAGCTTAGTCCCCCCCCGCGAGGGGGACTATGGCTACACCTTC

v_gene: TRBV5-1
j_gene: TRBJ2-1
abundance: NA
d_gene: NA
CDR3aa: CASSGGAAYNEQFF
CDR3nt: TGCGCCAGCAGTGGGGGGGCGGCCTACAATGAGCAGTTCTTC

v_gene: TRBV18
j_gene: TRBJ2-5
abundance: NA
d_gene: NA
CDR3aa: CASSLGDETQYF
CDR3nt: TGTGCCAGCTCATTGGGAGACGAGACCCAGTACTTC

v_gene: TRBV6-2/TRBV6-3
j_gene: TRBJ2-1
abundance: NA
d_gene: TRBD2
CDR3aa: CASSWTRYEQFF
CDR3nt: TGTGCCAGCAGTTGGACTAGATATGAGCAGTTCTTC

v_gene: TRBV15
j_gene: TRBJ2-3
abundance: NA
d_gene: NA
CDR3aa: CATSKSTDTQYF
CDR3nt: TGTGCCACCAGCAAAAGCACAGATACGCAGTATTTT

v_gene: TRBV6-1
j_gene: TRBJ1-1
abundance: NA
d_gene: TRBD1
CDR3aa: CASSEQGALRHTEAFF
CDR3nt: TGTGCCAGCAGTGAACAGGGGGCGCTCCGGCACACTGAAGCTTTCTTT

v_gene: TRBV2
j_gene: TRBJ1-4
abundance: NA
d_gene: NA
CDR3aa: CASLPMGTNEKLFF
CDR3nt: TGTGCCAGCCTCCCGATGGGGACTAATGAAAAACTGTTTTTT